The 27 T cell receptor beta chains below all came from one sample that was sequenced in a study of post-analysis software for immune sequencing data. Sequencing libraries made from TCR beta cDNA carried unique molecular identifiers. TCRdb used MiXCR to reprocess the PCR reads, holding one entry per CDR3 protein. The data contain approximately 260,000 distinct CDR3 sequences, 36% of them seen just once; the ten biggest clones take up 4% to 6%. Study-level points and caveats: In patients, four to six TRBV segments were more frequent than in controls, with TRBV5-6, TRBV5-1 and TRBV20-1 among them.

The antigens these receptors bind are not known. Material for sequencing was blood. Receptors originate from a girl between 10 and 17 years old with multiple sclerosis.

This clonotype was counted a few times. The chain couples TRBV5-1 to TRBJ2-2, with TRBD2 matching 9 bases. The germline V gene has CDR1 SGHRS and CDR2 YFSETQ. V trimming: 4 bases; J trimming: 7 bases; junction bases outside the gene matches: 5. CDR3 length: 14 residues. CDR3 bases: TGCGCCAGCAGCCCGCGGGGGGGCTTCGGGGAGCTGTTTTTT. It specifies CASSPRGGFGELFF.

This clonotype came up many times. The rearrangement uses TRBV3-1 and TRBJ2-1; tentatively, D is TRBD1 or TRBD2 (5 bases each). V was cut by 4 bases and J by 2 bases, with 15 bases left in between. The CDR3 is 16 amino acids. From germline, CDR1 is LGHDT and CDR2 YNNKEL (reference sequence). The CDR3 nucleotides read TGTGCCAGCAGCCGTAGTAATGGGGGAGCCTACAATGAGCAGTTCTTC. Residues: CASSRSNGGAYNEQFF.

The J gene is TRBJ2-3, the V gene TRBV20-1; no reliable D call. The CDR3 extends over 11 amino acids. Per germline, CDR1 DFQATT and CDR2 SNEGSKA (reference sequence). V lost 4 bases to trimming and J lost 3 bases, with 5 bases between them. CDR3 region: CSAIGTDTQYF. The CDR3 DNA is TGCAGTGCTATTGGGACAGATACGCAGTATTTT.

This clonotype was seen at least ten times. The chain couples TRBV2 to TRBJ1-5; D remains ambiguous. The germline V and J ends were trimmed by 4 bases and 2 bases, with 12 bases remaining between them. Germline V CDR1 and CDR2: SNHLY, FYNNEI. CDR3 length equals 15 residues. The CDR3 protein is CASSGPGSGNQPQHF. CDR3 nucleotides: TGTGCCAGCAGTGGTCCGGGATCGGGCAATCAGCCCCAGCATTTT. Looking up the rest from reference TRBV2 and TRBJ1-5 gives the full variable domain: EPEVTQTPSHQVTQMGQEVILRCVPISNHLYFYWYRQILGQKVEFLVSFYNNEISEKSEIFDDQFSVERPDGSNFTLKIRSTKLEDSAMYFCASSGPGSGNQPQHFGDGTRLSIL.

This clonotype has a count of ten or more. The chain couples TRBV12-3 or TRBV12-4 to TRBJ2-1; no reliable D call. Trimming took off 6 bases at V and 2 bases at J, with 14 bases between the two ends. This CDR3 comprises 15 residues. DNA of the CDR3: TGTGCCAGCAGGGTCGGACGGAATCCCTACAATGAGCAGTTCTTC. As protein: CASRVGRNPYNEQFF.

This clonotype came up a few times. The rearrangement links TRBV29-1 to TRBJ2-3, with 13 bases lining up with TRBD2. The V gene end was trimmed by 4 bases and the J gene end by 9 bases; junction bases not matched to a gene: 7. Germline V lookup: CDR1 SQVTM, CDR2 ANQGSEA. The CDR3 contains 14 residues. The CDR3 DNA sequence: TGCAGCGTTGGAACTAGCGGGGGGGCCGTGACGCAGTATTTT. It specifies CSVGTSGGAVTQYF.

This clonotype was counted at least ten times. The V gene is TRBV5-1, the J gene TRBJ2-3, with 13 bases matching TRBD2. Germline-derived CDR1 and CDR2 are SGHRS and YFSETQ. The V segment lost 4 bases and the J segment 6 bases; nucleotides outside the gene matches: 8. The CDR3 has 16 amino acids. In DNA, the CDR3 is TGCGCCAGCAGCCTATGGACTAGCGGGAGAGTGGATACGCAGTATTTT. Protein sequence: CASSLWTSGRVDTQYF.

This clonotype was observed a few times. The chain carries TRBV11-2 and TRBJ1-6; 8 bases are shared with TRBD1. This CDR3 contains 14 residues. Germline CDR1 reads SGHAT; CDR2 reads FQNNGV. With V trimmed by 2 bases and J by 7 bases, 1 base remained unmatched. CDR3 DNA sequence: TGTGCCAGCAGCTTACCAGGGGGCAATTCACCCCTCCACTTT. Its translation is CASSLPGGNSPLHF.

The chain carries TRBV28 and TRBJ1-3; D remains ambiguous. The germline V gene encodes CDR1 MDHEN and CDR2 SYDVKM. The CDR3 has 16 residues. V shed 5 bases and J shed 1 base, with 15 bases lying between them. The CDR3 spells CASSMSASRSGNTIYF. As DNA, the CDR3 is TGTGCCAGCAGTATGAGCGCCTCGAGGTCTGGAAACACCATATATTTT. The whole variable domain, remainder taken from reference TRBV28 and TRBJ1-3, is DVKVTQSSRYLVKRTGEKVFLECVQDMDHENMFWYRQDPGLGLRLIYFSYDVKMKEKGDIPEGYSVSREKKERFSLILESASTNQTSMYLCASSMSASRSGNTIYFGEGSWLTVV.

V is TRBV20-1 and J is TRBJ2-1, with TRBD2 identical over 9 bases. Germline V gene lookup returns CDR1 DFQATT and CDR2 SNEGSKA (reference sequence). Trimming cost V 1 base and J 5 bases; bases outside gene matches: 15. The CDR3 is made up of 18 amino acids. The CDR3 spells CSARAWGLAGPGNNEQFF. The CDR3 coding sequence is TGCAGTGCTAGAGCCTGGGGGCTAGCGGGACCAGGGAACAATGAGCAGTTCTTC.

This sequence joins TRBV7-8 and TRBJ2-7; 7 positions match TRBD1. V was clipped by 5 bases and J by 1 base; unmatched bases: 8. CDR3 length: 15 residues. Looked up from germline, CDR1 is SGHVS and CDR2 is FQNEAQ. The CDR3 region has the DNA TGTGCCAGCAGCCTAGGGGCGACAGGGTCCTACGAGCAGTACTTC. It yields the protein CASSLGATGSYEQYF.

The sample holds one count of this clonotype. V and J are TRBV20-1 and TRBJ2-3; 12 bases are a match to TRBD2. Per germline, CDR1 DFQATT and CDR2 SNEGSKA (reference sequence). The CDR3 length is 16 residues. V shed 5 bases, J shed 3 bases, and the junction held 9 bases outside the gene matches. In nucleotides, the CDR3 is TGCAGTGCTTCCCCCCGACTAGCGGGAGAGACAGATACGCAGTATTTT. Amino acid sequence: CSASPRLAGETDTQYF.

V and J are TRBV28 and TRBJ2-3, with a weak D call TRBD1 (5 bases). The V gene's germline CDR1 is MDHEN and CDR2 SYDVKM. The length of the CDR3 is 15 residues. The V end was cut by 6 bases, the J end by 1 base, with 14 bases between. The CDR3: CASSPADIRTDTQYF. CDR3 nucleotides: TGTGCCAGCAGCCCCGCGGACATTCGCACAGATACGCAGTATTTT.

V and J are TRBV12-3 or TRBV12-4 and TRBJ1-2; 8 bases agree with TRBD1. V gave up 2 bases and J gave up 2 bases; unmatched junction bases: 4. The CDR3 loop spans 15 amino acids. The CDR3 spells CASSLPGGRNYGYTF. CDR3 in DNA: TGTGCCAGCAGTTTACCAGGGGGCCGAAACTATGGCTACACCTTC.

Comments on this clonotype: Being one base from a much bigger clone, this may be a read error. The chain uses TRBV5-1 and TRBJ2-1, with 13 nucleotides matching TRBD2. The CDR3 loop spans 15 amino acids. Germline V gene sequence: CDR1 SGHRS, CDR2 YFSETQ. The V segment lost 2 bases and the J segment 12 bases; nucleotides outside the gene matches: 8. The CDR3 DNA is TGCGCCAGCAGCTTAGGGACTAGCGGGACCGATGGGCAGTTCTTC. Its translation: CASSLGTSGTDGQFF.

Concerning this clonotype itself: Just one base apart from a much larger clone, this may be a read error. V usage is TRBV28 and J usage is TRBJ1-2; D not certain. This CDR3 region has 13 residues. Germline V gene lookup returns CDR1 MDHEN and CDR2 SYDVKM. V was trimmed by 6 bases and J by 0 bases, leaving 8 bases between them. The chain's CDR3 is CASRGATNYGYTF. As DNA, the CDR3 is TGTGCCAGCAGGGGTGCTACTAACTATGGCTACACCTTC.

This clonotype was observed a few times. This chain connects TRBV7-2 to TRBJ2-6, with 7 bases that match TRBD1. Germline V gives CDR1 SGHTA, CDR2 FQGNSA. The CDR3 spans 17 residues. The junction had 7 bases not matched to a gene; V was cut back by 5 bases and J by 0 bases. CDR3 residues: CASSTLGQISGANVLTF. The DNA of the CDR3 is TGTGCCAGCAGCACCCTGGGACAGATCTCTGGGGCCAACGTCCTGACTTTC.

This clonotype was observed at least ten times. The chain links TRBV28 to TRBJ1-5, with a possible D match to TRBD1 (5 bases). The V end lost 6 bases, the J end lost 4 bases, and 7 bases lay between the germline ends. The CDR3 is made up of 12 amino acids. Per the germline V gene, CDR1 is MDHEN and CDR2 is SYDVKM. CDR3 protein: CASRQENQPQHF. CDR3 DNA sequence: TGTGCCAGCAGACAGGAGAATCAGCCCCAGCATTTT.

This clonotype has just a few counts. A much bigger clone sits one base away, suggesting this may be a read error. The CDR3: CSVMTTGAYNEQFF. The DNA for the CDR3 is TGCAGCGTTATGACGACAGGGGCGTACAATGAGCAGTTCTTC. This sequence joins TRBV29-1 and TRBJ2-1; 8 nucleotides line up with TRBD1. Trimming took 5 bases from V and 4 from J; bases not matched to a gene: 7. The length of the CDR3 is 14 residues. Germline V gene lookup returns CDR1 SQVTM and CDR2 ANQGSEA.

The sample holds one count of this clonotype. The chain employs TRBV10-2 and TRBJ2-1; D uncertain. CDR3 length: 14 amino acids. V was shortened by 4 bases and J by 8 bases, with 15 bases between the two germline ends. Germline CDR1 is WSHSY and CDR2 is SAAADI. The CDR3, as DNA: TGCGCCAGCAGTGCGATCACACATCCTGATGAGCAGTTCTTC. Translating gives CASSAITHPDEQFF.

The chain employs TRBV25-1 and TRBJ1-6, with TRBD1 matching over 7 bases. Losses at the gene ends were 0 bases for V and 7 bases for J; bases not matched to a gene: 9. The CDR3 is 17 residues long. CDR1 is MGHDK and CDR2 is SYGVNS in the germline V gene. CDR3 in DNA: TGTGCCAGCAGTGAATATTCCCAGACAGGGCTAAATTCACCCCTCCACTTT. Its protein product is CASSEYSQTGLNSPLHF.

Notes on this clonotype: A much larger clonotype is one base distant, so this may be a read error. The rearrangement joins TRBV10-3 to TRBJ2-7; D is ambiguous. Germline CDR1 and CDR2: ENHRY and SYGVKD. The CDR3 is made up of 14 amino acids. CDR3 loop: CVISSDPGSYEQYF. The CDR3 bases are TGTGTCATCAGCTCCGACCCCGGCTCCTACGAGCAGTACTTC.

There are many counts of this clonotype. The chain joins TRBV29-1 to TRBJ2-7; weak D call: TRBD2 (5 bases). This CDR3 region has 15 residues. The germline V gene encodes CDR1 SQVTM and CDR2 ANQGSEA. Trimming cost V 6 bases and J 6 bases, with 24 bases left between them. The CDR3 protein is CSVGLFSRADSEQYF. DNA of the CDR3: TGCAGCGTCGGACTCTTTTCGCGGGCGGACTCCGAGCAGTACTTC.

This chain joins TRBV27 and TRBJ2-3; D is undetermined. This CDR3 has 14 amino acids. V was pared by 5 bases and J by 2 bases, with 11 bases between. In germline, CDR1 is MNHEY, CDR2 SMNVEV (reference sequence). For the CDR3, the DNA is TGTGCCAGCAGTAGGCGGCCGACCACAGATACGCAGTATTTT. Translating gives CASSRRPTTDTQYF.

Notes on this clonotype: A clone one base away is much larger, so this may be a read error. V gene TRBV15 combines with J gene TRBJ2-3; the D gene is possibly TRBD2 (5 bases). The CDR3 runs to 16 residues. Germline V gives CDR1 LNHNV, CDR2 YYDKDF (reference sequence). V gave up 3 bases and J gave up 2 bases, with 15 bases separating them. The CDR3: CATSSEGAVPTDTQYF. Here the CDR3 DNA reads TGTGCCACCAGCAGTGAGGGAGCGGTGCCCACAGATACGCAGTATTTT.

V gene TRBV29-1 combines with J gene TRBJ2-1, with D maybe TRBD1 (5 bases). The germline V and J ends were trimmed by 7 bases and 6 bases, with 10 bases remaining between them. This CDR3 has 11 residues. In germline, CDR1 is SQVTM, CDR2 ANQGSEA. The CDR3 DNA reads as TGCAGCGCTCAGACAGCCAATGAGCAGTTCTTC. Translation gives CSAQTANEQFF.

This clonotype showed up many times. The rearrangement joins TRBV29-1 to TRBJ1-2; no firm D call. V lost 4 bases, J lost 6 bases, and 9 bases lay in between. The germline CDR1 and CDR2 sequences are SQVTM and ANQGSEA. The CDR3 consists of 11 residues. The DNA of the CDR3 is TGCAGCGTTGGACGGTCCGATGGCTACACCTTC. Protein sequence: CSVGRSDGYTF.